This T cell receptor beta chain was observed in a study of T-cell reconstitution after alpha-beta-depleted transplantation in children. A library of TCRbeta sequences, prepared with unique molecular identifiers, was generated. TCRdb fed the PCR reads into MiXCR, producing one record per CDR3 protein. The table has 150,000 to 200,000 distinct CDR3 sequences, approximately 6% seen once. Findings and caveats of the study: Newly produced T cells mostly provided counts and TCRbeta diversity after one year, as hyperexpanded clones declined. In some patients, recipient T cells and intrathymic progenitors surviving conditioning explained high day-60 diversity. After transplant, at about two months, alpha-beta T cells were reportedly derived from several hundred expanded graft clones.

The CDR3 is 18 amino acids. To note about this clonotype: The antigen is undetermined. A junction end diverges from the germline sequence, so it may reflect a read error.

The sequencing used PBMCs, collected before TCRalphabeta/CD19-depleted stem cell transplant. The sequence was obtained from a girl under three years old with combined immunodeficiency, due to receive a stem cell transplant. J is TRBJ2-1 and V is TRBV12-3 or TRBV12-4; 11 bases are shared with TRBD2. The CDR3 bases are TGTGCCATCAGTTTGCTAGCGGGAGGAGGAATATCCTACAATGAGCAGTTCTTC. It codes for CAISLLAGGGISYNEQFF.